The rows below give T cell receptor beta chains drawn from one sample of a study of early T cells in non-severe SARS-CoV-2 infection. Each CDR3 protein is one row after TCRdb ran MiXCR on the 5' RACE reads. Of 65,000 to 95,000 distinct CDR3 sequences in the sample, 11% to 15% were seen once. Sequences were obtained from whole blood. These receptors all stem from an adult who was a healthcare worker with PCR-confirmed SARS-CoV-2 infection or an uninfected control (not recorded which). The CDR3 runs from the conserved cysteine through the conserved F or W. A D gene is named only where the DNA matches it firmly. Only some rows state a clone size, as once, few, many or a class for expanded clones.

J: TRBJ2-1; D: .; V: TRBV3-1; length: 13; size: .; DNA: TGTGCCAGCAGCCTCCGGGAGAACAATGAGCAGTTCTTC; CDR3: CASSLRENNEQFF
J: TRBJ2-3; D: .; V: TRBV10-3; length: 15; size: many; DNA: TGTGCCATCAGTGAGCCCACCCCCCGAACAGATACGCAGTATTTT; CDR3: CAISEPTPRTDTQYF
J: TRBJ1-2; D: .; V: TRBV29-1; length: 11; size: few; DNA: TGCAGCGTTGCCTTTCATTATGGCTACACCTTC; CDR3: CSVAFHYGYTF
J: TRBJ2-7; D: .; V: TRBV28; length: 15; size: many; DNA: TGTGCCAGCAGCAAAACAGGGACGGTCGTTTACGAGCAGTACTTC; CDR3: CASSKTGTVVYEQYF
J: TRBJ1-3; D: .; V: TRBV28; length: 14; size: .; DNA: TGTGCCAGCAGTCCGGTCGGGGCTAGAAACACCATATATTTT; CDR3: CASSPVGARNTIYF
J: TRBJ2-2; D: TRBD1; V: TRBV5-5; length: 17; size: .; DNA: TGTGCCAGCAGCTTGGCCGTTACAGGGGGCAATGCCGGGGAGCTGTTTTTT; CDR3: CASSLAVTGGNAGELFF
J: TRBJ1-1; D: .; V: TRBV29-1; length: 12; size: few; DNA: TGCAGCGTGCGGGGAGGGGCGCCTGAAGCTTTCTTT; CDR3: CSVRGGAPEAFF
J: TRBJ2-3; D: TRBD1; V: TRBV28; length: 14; size: .; DNA: TGTGCCAGCAGTGGGGACAGGAATGAAGATACGCAGTATTTT; CDR3: CASSGDRNEDTQYF
J: TRBJ1-6; D: TRBD1; V: TRBV6-5; length: 13; size: .; DNA: TGTGCCAGCCGTAAGACAGGGAGTTCACCCCTCCACTTT; CDR3: CASRKTGSSPLHF
J: TRBJ1-4; D: .; V: TRBV29-1; length: 14; size: .; DNA: TGCAGCGTTACAACAGGGACCTACAATGAAAAACTGTTTTTT; CDR3: CSVTTGTYNEKLFF
J: TRBJ1-2; D: TRBD1; V: TRBV5-6; length: 14; size: .; DNA: TGTGCCAGCAGCGGACAGGGCTCCCCTCGGGGCTACACCTTC; CDR3: CASSGQGSPRGYTF
J: TRBJ1-2; D: .; V: TRBV12-3/TRBV12-4; length: 14; size: .; DNA: TGTGCCAGCAGTCAGGACAGAGCGGCCTATGGCTACACCTTC; CDR3: CASSQDRAAYGYTF
J: TRBJ1-1; D: .; V: TRBV18; length: 14; size: .; DNA: TGTGCCAGCTCACCTAATCCGGGGAAGACTGAAGCTTTCTTT; CDR3: CASSPNPGKTEAFF
J: TRBJ2-3; D: TRBD2; V: TRBV18; length: 16; size: .; DNA: TGTGCCAGCTCACCGTACGGGACTAGCGGGGGAGATACGCAGTATTTT; CDR3: CASSPYGTSGGDTQYF
J: TRBJ2-5; D: TRBD2; V: TRBV6-5; length: 15; size: .; DNA: TGTGCCAGCAGTATGAGCGGGGGAACCCAAGAGACCCAGTACTTC; CDR3: CASSMSGGTQETQYF
J: TRBJ2-5; D: TRBD2; V: TRBV20-1; length: 14; size: few; DNA: TGCAGTGCGGATAGCGGGGGGGCCGTTGAGACCCAGTACTTC; CDR3: CSADSGGAVETQYF
J: TRBJ2-2; D: .; V: TRBV9; length: 15; size: .; DNA: TGTGCCAGCAGCGTAGGGTTGAGGGACACCGGGGAGCTGTTTTTT; CDR3: CASSVGLRDTGELFF